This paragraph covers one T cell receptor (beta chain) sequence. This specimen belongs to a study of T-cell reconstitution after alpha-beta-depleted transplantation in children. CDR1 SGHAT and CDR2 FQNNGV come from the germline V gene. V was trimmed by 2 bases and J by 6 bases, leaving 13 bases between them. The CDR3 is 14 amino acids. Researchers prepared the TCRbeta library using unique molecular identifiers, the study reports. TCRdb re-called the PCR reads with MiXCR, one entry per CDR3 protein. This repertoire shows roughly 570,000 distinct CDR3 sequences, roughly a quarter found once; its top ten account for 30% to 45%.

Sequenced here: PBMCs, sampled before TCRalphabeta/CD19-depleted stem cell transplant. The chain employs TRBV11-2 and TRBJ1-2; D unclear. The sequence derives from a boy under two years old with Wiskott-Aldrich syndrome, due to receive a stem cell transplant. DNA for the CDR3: TGTGCCAGCAGCTTACGGACGGGGAACCATGGCTACACCTTC. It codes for CASSLRTGNHGYTF. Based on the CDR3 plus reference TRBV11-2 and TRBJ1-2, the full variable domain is EAGVAQSPRYKIIEKRQSVAFWCNPISGHATLYWYQQILGQGPKLLIQFQNNGVVDDSQLPKDRFSAERLKGVDSTLKIQPAKLEDSAVYLCASSLRTGNHGYTFGSGTRLTVV.